These 16 T cell receptor beta chains came from one sample sequenced in a study of T cells in women clearing cervical HPV infection (dated by TCRdb to between 2017 and 2018). Libraries were prepared through the immunoSEQ multiplex PCR assay. As stored in TCRdb, this immuneACCESS dataset retains in-frame rearrangements with V and J assigned. A fraction of the clones does not appear; measured against another copy, unresolved V genes explain less than half of the discrepancy, and the remainder lacks a known reason. The sample table includes about 39,000 clones. The top ten hold 4.5% to 5.5% of the sample. The sample was blood buffy coat. Source of these receptors: a woman aged 18-69 years with a cervical HPV16 infection that either progressed to CIN3+ or cleared (not recorded which).

For this clone: The read ends 3 residues before the CDR3 terminus; that terminus is restored from the germline J gene. The chain uses TRBV20-1 and TRBJ2-3, with TRBD2 matching 11 bases. Germline trimming cut 3 bases from V and 3 bases from J; bases unmatched to any gene: 8. CDR3 length: 16 residues. The V gene's germline CDR1 is DFQATT and CDR2 SNEGSKA (reference sequence). The CDR3 spells CSARRLAGGGTDTQYF. The DNA read from the CDR3 is TGCAGTGCTAGGCGGCTAGCGGGGGGAGGGACAGATACG.

Of note for this clone: The read ends 3 residues shy of where the CDR3 ends; the end is completed using the germline J gene. The chain recombines TRBV11-3 with TRBJ2-5, with 7 bases aligning to TRBD1. With V trimmed by 8 bases and J by 2 bases, 11 bases remained unmatched. Germline CDR1 reads SGHNT; CDR2 reads YENEEA. The CDR3 totals 15 residues. The CDR3 is CASLKGGPGQETQYF. Partial CDR3 DNA: TGTGCCAGCCTGAAAGGGGGCCCGGGGCAAGAGACC. Supplemented by reference TRBV11-3 and TRBJ2-5, the full variable domain reads EAGVVQSPRYKIIEKKQPVAFWCNPISGHNTLYWYLQNLGQGPELLIRYENEEAVDDSQLPKDRFSAERLKGVDSTLKIQPAELGDSAVYLCASLKGGPGQETQYFGPGTRLLVL.

Concerning this clone itself: Read data end 3 residues before the CDR3 end; the end is taken from the germline J gene. This chain links TRBV7-9 with TRBJ1-2; TRBD1 is a possible D gene (5 bases). The germline gives CDR1 SEHNR, CDR2 FQNEAQ (reference sequence). This CDR3 spans 15 amino acids. Trimming cost V 5 bases and J 1 base, with 14 bases left between them. The sequenced CDR3 bases are TGTGCCAGCAGCCCGTCGGGGGTTGGTAACTATGGC. Its protein product is CASSPSGVGNYG. The whole CDR3 reads CASSPSGVGNYGYTF.

Turning to this clone: The read ends 3 residues shy of where the CDR3 ends; the end is completed using the germline J gene. The chain links TRBV5-1 to TRBJ1-1; a weak D match, TRBD1 (6 bases). The germline CDR1 and CDR2 sequences are SGHRS and YFSETQ. The CDR3 covers 15 residues. Trimming removed 4 bases from V and 2 bases from J, with 15 bases in between. CDR3 region: CASSPGTNSNTEAFF. The covered CDR3 bases are TGCGCCAGCAGCCCCGGGACAAATTCTAACACTGAA.

As regards this clone: The read terminates 3 residues before the CDR3 end, so the remaining end is supplied by the germline J gene. Other DNA sequences in the same sample also yield this CDR3. This sequence joins TRBV19 and TRBJ1-1; D ambiguous. This CDR3 comprises 13 residues. Per germline, CDR1 LNHDA and CDR2 SQIVND (reference sequence). The ends were cut back, 7 bases at V and 1 base at J, with 10 bases in the middle. The CDR3 here is CASNRGRNTEAFF. Partial CDR3 DNA: TGTGCCAGTAATCGGGGTAGGAACACTGAA. Using reference TRBV19 and TRBJ1-1 for the parts outside the CDR3, the full variable domain is DGGITQSPKYLFRKEGQNVTLSCEQNLNHDAMYWYRQDPGQGLRLIYYSQIVNDFQKGDIAEGYSVSREKKESFPLTVTSAQKNPTAFYLCASNRGRNTEAFFGQGTRLTVV.

Concerning this clone itself: The read halts 3 residues ahead of the CDR3 end, with the missing end drawn from the germline J gene. The J gene is TRBJ2-4, the V gene TRBV29-1; a possible D gene is TRBD2 (6 bases). CDR3 size: 16 residues. V was trimmed by 5 bases and J by 0 bases, leaving 17 bases between them. Looked up from germline, CDR1 is SQVTM and CDR2 is ANQGSEA. The DNA read from the CDR3 is TGCAGCGTTTGTGACGCCGGGGGACTAGCCAAAAACATT. It yields the protein CSVCDAGGLAKNI. The CDR3, in full, reads CSVCDAGGLAKNIQYF. Drawing the rest from reference TRBV29-1 and TRBJ2-4, the complete variable domain is SAVISQKPSRDICQRGTSLTIQCQVDSQVTMMFWYRQQPGQSLTLIATANQGSEATYESGFVIDKFPISRPNLTFSTLTVSNMSPEDSSIYLCSVCDAGGLAKNIQYFGAGTRLSVL.

Details on this clone: The read halts 3 residues ahead of the CDR3 end, with the missing end drawn from the germline J gene. The chain uses TRBV18 and TRBJ2-1; 12 nucleotides align to TRBD2. Germline V lookup: CDR1 KGHSH, CDR2 LQKENI. CDR3 length equals 15 residues. V lost 6 bases, J lost 5 bases, and 5 bases stayed unmatched. CDR3 residues: CASSPLAGGDNEQFF. The part of the CDR3 DNA that was read is TGTGCCAGCTCCCCGCTAGCGGGGGGGGACAATGAG.

A word on this clone: The CDR3 extends 3 residues past the end of the read, so its final part is completed from the germline J gene. The chain links TRBV6-2 or TRBV6-3 to TRBJ1-1, with D perhaps matching TRBD1 (6 bases). CDR3 length: 16 amino acids. Trimming removed 6 bases at V and 1 base at J, with 18 bases between. Per germline, CDR1 MNHEY and CDR2 SVGEGT. The covered CDR3 bases are TGTGCCAGCAGCGCGGGGGGGACAACAGAGAACACTGAA. Its protein product is CASSAGGTTENTE. The entire CDR3 is CASSAGGTTENTEAFF.

Details on this clone: The read ends 3 residues shy of where the CDR3 ends; the end is completed using the germline J gene. The chain combines TRBV19 with TRBJ1-5, with D possibly TRBD1 on 6 matching bases. This CDR3 contains 16 residues. Germline assignment: CDR1 LNHDA and CDR2 SQIVND (reference sequence). V dropped 4 bases and J dropped 2 bases, with 15 bases sitting between them. The CDR3 bases that were read are TGTGCCAGTAGTACCCACCAAGGGGGAGGCAATCAGCCC. Its translation: CASSTHQGGGNQP. In full, the CDR3 reads CASSTHQGGGNQPQHF.

Remarks on this clone: The read finishes 3 residues shy of the CDR3 end, and the germline J gene is used to complete it. V usage is TRBV7-9 and J usage is TRBJ2-5; the D gene is possibly TRBD1 (5 bases). Germline-derived CDR1 and CDR2 are SEHNR and FQNEAQ (reference sequence). The CDR3 has 13 residues. The CDR3 sequence: CASSLLTEGTQYF. CDR3 DNA, as far as it was read: TGTGCCAGCAGCTTATTGACAGAAGGTACC.

With regard to this clone: The read falls 3 residues short of the CDR3 end, and the missing part is taken from the germline J gene. This chain uses TRBV19 with TRBJ2-2; the match to TRBD1 covers 7 bases. Germline trimming cut 10 bases from V and 6 bases from J; bases unmatched to any gene: 8. Germline V lookup: CDR1 LNHDA, CDR2 SQIVND (reference sequence). This CDR3 comprises 13 residues. Partial CDR3 DNA: TGTGCCACCCGGGACAGAGGTGCCGGGGAG. Translating gives CATRDRGAGE. The whole CDR3 reads CATRDRGAGELFF.

With regard to this clone: The CDR3 extends 3 residues past the end of the read, so its final part is completed from the germline J gene. The chain links TRBV5-1 to TRBJ2-7; TRBD1 matches 10 bases. V was clipped by 0 bases and J by 5 bases; unmatched bases: 5. The CDR3 contains 15 residues. Per the germline V gene, CDR1 is SGHRS and CDR2 is YFSETQ. CDR3 loop: CASSLETTGGDEQYF. Incomplete CDR3 DNA: TGCGCCAGCAGCTTGGAGACGACAGGGGGCGACGAG.

About this clone itself: The CDR3 end lies 3 residues beyond the end of the read and is filled in from the germline J gene. V and J are TRBV5-1 and TRBJ2-5; 7 bases map to TRBD1. The germline gives CDR1 SGHRS, CDR2 YFSETQ. The CDR3 totals 14 residues. V gave up 3 bases and J gave up 5 bases; unmatched junction bases: 7. CDR3 DNA, as far as it was read: TGCGCCAGCAGCTCGGGACAGATGGTTGAGACC. The encoded protein is CASSSGQMVET. The whole CDR3 is CASSSGQMVETQYF.

Details on this clone: The read terminates 3 residues ahead of where the CDR3 ends, so the germline J gene completes it. The chain employs TRBV5-1 and TRBJ2-5; perhaps TRBD1 as D (6 bases). CDR3 length equals 14 residues. Germline V gene sequence: CDR1 SGHRS, CDR2 YFSETQ. The V end lost 4 bases, the J end lost 7 bases, and 17 bases lay between the germline ends. Here the CDR3 reads CASSGGEQGGTQYF. CDR3 DNA (partial): TGCGCCAGCAGCGGCGGAGAACAGGGTGGGACC.

Note on this clone: The read terminates 3 residues before the CDR3 end, so the remaining end is supplied by the germline J gene. This chain uses TRBV12-3 or TRBV12-4 with TRBJ1-1; the match to TRBD1 covers 7 bases. The CDR3 runs to 16 residues. V dropped 2 bases and J dropped 0; count of bases not matched to a gene: 6. The CDR3 protein is CASSLPPTGLNTEAFF. The sequenced part of the CDR3 DNA is TGTGCCAGCAGTTTACCCCCGACAGGGCTGAACACTGAA.

Regarding this clone: Coverage ceases 3 residues before the CDR3 finishes, and the germline J gene fills in the end. The chain joins TRBV14 to TRBJ2-1, with D tentatively TRBD2 (5 bases). This CDR3 has 14 residues. Trimming pared 0 bases from V and 4 bases from J, leaving 7 bases between. CDR1 is SGHDN, CDR2 FVKESK, per germline. Incomplete CDR3 DNA: TGTGCCAGCAGCCAAGATGAGCGGTACAATGAG. This codes for CASSQDERYNE. The full CDR3 reads CASSQDERYNEQFF.